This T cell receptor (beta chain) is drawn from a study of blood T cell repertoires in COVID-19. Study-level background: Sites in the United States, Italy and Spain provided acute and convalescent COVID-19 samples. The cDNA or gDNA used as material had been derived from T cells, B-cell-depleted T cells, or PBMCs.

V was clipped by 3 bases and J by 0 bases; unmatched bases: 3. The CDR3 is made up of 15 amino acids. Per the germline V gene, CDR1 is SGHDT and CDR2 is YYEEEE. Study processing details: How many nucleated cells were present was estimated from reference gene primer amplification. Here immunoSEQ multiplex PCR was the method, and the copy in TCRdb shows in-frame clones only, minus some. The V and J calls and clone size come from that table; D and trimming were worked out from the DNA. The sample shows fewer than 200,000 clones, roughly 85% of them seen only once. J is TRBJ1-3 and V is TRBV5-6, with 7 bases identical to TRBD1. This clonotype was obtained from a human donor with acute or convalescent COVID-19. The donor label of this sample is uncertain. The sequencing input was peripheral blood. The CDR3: CASSWDRSSGNTIYF. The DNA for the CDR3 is TGTGCCAGCAGCTGGGACAGAAGCTCTGGAAACACCATATATTTT.